This T cell receptor beta chain was sequenced for a study of blood T cell repertoires in COVID-19. Across the whole study: From the United States, Italy and Spain came samples of acute and convalescent COVID-19. Nucleic acid was either cDNA or gDNA, and it came from T cells, B-cell-depleted T cells, or PBMCs.

Seattle researchers signed up patients amid active infection and tracked them longitudinally. In the original processing: Nucleated cell counts were estimated from reference gene primer amplification. Assay used: immunoSEQ multiplex PCR; TCRdb lists only in-frame clones, some missing. V and J calls and clone size are given by that table; D and trimming were obtained from the DNA. The table records more than 300,000 clones, 70% to 90% of them present only once. V gave up 4 bases and J gave up 5 bases, with 12 bases separating them. Looked up from germline, CDR1 is SGHAT and CDR2 is FQNNGV. This CDR3 spans 14 amino acids.

The chain combines TRBV11-2 with TRBJ2-1; TRBD1 is a possible D gene (6 bases). Sequenced: peripheral blood. This receptor was obtained from a woman aged 25 to 39 with COVID-19, enrolled during active disease. The CDR3 coding sequence is TGTGCCAGCAGCTGGAACAGGGTAGACAATGAGCAGTTCTTC. It yields the protein CASSWNRVDNEQFF.